Following are 15 T cell receptor beta chains from one sample sequenced in a study of T cell repertoires in aging, cancer and after chemotherapy (dated by TCRdb to about 2019). TCR beta rearrangements were amplified from genomic DNA isolated from peripheral blood, not from sorted cells or RNA. The instrument given in TCRdb is Illumina MiSeq. Rearranged TRB sequences spanning V, D and J segments were amplified by multiplex touch-down PCR using a mixed TRB-A/B primer pool. TCRdb itself trimmed the public reads at Q25 with fastp, ran MiXCR and retained productive beta chains. Every entry covers one CDR3 protein and lists the most common genes and DNA from its rows. Within this sample are under 6,500 distinct CDR3 sequences, with around 33% of them counted one time only. The ten most abundant clones make up 11% to 15% of the sample. Sample: blood. These receptors were taken from a human donor with a blood cancer.

Comment on this clonotype: Relative to the germline gene, one junction end is altered; a read error may explain this. The chain joins TRBV4-3 to TRBJ2-1; TRBD1 matches 9 bases. This CDR3 spans 14 amino acids. Germline CDR1 reads LGHNA; CDR2 reads YSLEER. The CDR3 region has the DNA TGTGCCAGCAGCCAAACCGGGACAGGGAATGAGCAGTTCTTC. This gives the protein CASSQTGTGNEQFF.

This clonotype was seen once. This rearrangement joins TRBV27 to TRBJ2-5; 10 bases agree with TRBD2. The V and J ends lost 5 bases and 0 bases, in that order; junction bases with no gene match: 3. The CDR3 is 15 residues long. Germline lookup yields CDR1 MNHEY and CDR2 SMNVEV (reference sequence). CDR3 DNA: TGTGCCAGCAGTGAACTAGCGGGGTACCAAGAGACCCAGTACTTC. This gives the protein CASSELAGYQETQYF.

J is TRBJ2-7 and V is TRBV6-2 or TRBV6-3, with D hard to call. The V gene lost 6 bases and the J gene lost 4 bases, with 7 bases spanning the gap. This CDR3 is built from 11 residues. Germline CDR1 is MNHEY and CDR2 is SVGEGT. The CDR3 sequence is CASSTVYEQYF. In DNA form, the CDR3 reads TGTGCCAGCAGCACGGTTTACGAGCAGTACTTC.

This clonotype showed up just a few times. In DNA, the CDR3 is TGCGCCAGCAGCCCAAGTCGGGGGAAGGAGACCCAGTACTTC. Translation: CASSPSRGKETQYF. The rearrangement joins TRBV5-1 to TRBJ2-5; D perhaps matches TRBD2 (6 bases). The CDR3 is 14 amino acids. Deletions cut 4 bases from V and 5 bases from J, with 15 bases between. Looked up from germline, CDR1 is SGHRS and CDR2 is YFSETQ.

The chain recombines TRBV18 with TRBJ2-3; possible D gene TRBD1, 5 bases. In germline, CDR1 is KGHSH, CDR2 LQKENI. The CDR3 consists of 14 residues. The V gene lost 0 bases and the J gene lost 6 bases, with 10 bases spanning the gap. The CDR3 DNA reads as TGTGCCAGCTCACCACCTGGTAGGGGTGATACGCAGTATTTT. Translated: CASSPPGRGDTQYF.

In its sample, this clonotype is large. The chain employs TRBV29-1 and TRBJ2-1; the D call may be TRBD1 or TRBD2 (5 bases each). The V gene's germline CDR1 is SQVTM and CDR2 ANQGSEA. There are 13 residues in the CDR3. The V and J ends lost 4 bases and 10 bases respectively, with 17 bases between them. The CDR3 reads CSVADPWGYEQFF. The CDR3 DNA reads TGCAGCGTTGCAGACCCGTGGGGGTACGAGCAGTTCTTC.

Only a few counts were recorded for this clonotype. The rearrangement links TRBV20-1 to TRBJ2-1, with D possibly matching TRBD1 (7 bases). CDR1 DFQATT and CDR2 SNEGSKA come from the germline V gene (reference sequence). The germline V and J ends were trimmed by 6 bases and 5 bases, with 17 bases remaining between them. This CDR3 is 14 amino acids long. The CDR3 DNA is TGCAGTGCACATCGGAGGGGGCGGAACAATGAGCAGTTCTTC. It yields the protein CSAHRRGRNNEQFF.

This chain connects TRBV20-1 to TRBJ2-1; 9 bases agree with TRBD1. Trimming removed 5 bases from V and 3 bases from J; junction bases left unmatched: 5. Germline V lookup: CDR1 DFQATT, CDR2 SNEGSKA (reference sequence). This CDR3 comprises 14 residues. CDR3: CSAPTGGGYNEQFF. DNA for the CDR3: TGCAGTGCTCCTACAGGGGGCGGCTACAATGAGCAGTTCTTC.

This clonotype was counted a few times. The J gene is TRBJ1-5, the V gene TRBV6-2 or TRBV6-3; possibly TRBD1 for D (6 bases). The CDR3 is 13 amino acids. Germline V gene lookup returns CDR1 MNHEY and CDR2 SVGEGT. V was cut by 7 bases and J by 1 base, with 8 bases left in between. The chain's CDR3 is CASTDRSNQPQHF. The CDR3 DNA sequence: TGTGCCAGCACCGACAGGAGCAATCAGCCCCAGCATTTT.

This clonotype appeared a few times. CDR3 in amino acids: CASSETGGYNSPLHF. The CDR3 nucleotides read TGTGCCAGCAGTGAGACAGGAGGCTATAATTCACCCCTCCACTTT. The rearrangement joins TRBV6-4 to TRBJ1-6, with TRBD1 as a possible D gene (6 bases). CDR1 is MRHNA, CDR2 SNTAGT, per germline. The V gene lost 3 bases and the J gene lost 3 bases, with 9 bases spanning the gap. The CDR3 covers 15 residues.

The J gene is TRBJ2-5, the V gene TRBV29-1; D possibly matches TRBD1 or TRBD2 (6 bases each). The CDR3 is made up of 13 amino acids. Germline CDR1 SQVTM, CDR2 ANQGSEA. V dropped 4 bases and J dropped 5 bases, with 14 bases sitting between them. The CDR3 sequence is CSVVGGAGETQYF. DNA for the CDR3: TGCAGCGTTGTGGGGGGCGCGGGGGAGACCCAGTACTTC.

In this sample, this clonotype is medium-sized. The chain has TRBV19 and TRBJ2-1, with D unresolved. The CDR3 consists of 14 residues. The V gene's germline CDR1 is LNHDA and CDR2 SQIVND (reference sequence). V was cut by 5 bases and J by 3 bases, with 11 bases left in between. Here the CDR3 reads CASSPRARYNEQFF. The CDR3 DNA is TGTGCCAGTAGTCCCCGGGCACGCTACAATGAGCAGTTCTTC. The full variable domain, rest sourced from reference TRBV19 and TRBJ2-1, is DGGITQSPKYLFRKEGQNVTLSCEQNLNHDAMYWYRQDPGQGLRLIYYSQIVNDFQKGDIAEGYSVSREKKESFPLTVTSAQKNPTAFYLCASSPRARYNEQFFGPGTRLTVL.

The V call is TRBV6-2 or TRBV6-3, the J call TRBJ1-6; D gene uncertain. Looked up from germline, CDR1 is MNHEY and CDR2 is SVGEGT. The V end was cut by 2 bases, the J end by 6 bases, with 11 bases between. The length of the CDR3 is 15 residues. CDR3 DNA sequence: TGTGCCAGCAGTTACCAGGCACCGGGTAATTCACCCCTCCACTTT. This codes for CASSYQAPGNSPLHF.

This clonotype is labeled as medium-sized. The chain employs TRBV29-1 and TRBJ1-2; possible D gene TRBD1, 5 bases. The V gene's germline CDR1 is SQVTM and CDR2 ANQGSEA. Trimming cost V 2 bases and J 1 base, with 23 bases left between them. This CDR3 has 18 residues. The CDR3 sequence is CSVESLIMLGVFNYGYTF. The CDR3 DNA follows: TGCAGCGTTGAATCCTTGATCATGTTAGGGGTCTTTAACTATGGCTACACCTTC.

This clonotype occurred a few times. The chain has TRBV6-2 or TRBV6-3 and TRBJ1-2, with TRBD1 matching 8 bases. The trim removed 7 bases at V and 3 bases at J, leaving 7 bases unmatched. Germline V gives CDR1 MNHEY, CDR2 SVGEGT. This CDR3 region has 14 residues. CDR3 coding DNA: TGTGCCAGCACTCAAACGACAGGGGACTATGGCTACACCTTC. Protein product: CASTQTTGDYGYTF.